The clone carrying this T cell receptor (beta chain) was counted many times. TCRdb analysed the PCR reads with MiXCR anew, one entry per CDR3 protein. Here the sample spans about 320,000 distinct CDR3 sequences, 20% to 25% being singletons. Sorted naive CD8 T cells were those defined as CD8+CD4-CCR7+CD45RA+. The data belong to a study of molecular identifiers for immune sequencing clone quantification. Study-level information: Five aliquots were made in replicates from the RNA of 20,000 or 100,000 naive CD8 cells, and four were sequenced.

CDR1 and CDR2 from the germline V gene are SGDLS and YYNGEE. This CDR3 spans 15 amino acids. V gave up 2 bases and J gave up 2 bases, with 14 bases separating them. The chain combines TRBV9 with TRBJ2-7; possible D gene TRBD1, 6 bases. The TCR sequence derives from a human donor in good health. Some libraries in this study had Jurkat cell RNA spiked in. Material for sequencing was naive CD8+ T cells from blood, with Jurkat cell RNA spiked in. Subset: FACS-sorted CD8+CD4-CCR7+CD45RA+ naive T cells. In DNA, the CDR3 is TGTGCCAGCAGCGTCGAGGACAGTGAGGCCTACGAGCAGTACTTC. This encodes CASSVEDSEAYEQYF.